This T cell receptor (beta chain) was recorded in a study of OX40 agonist ivuxolimab in advanced cancers. Autoimmune disease history or systemic immunosuppression led to patient exclusion. TCRdb's copy holds only in-frame clones and misses some; the assay was immunoSEQ multiplex PCR. This sample has approximately 74,000 clones; about 89% occur once, and the top ten carry under 0.35%. V was cut by 4 bases and J by 10 bases, with 7 bases left in between. Germline V gene lookup returns CDR1 SNHLY and CDR2 FYNNEI. The CDR3 extends over 10 amino acids. The origin of this receptor is an adult with an advanced solid tumor such as melanoma, head and neck, liver or kidney cancer. The chain employs TRBV2 and TRBJ1-1; D not resolved. Here the sequenced sample was CD4+ or CD8+ T cells sorted from blood, taken in a trial of the OX40 agonist ivuxolimab. The CDR3 DNA is TGTGCCAGCAGTGGACAACCAGCTTTCTTT. This codes for CASSGQPAFF.